This passage covers 23 T cell receptor beta chains from one sample sequenced in a study of CD8 T cells in Susac syndrome. RNA, at roughly 0.5 to 1 ug, was reverse transcribed with random hexamers. One entry per CDR3 protein, called by TCRdb with MiXCR from the immunoSEQ multiplex PCR reads. The sample has about 300,000 distinct CDR3 sequences; about 92% are singletons. Sequencing was done on a sample of CD4+ T cells from PBMCs. All receptors come from a human donor with multiple sclerosis.

The chain employs TRBV11-2 and TRBJ2-7; D call uncertain. V was pared by 5 bases and J by 7 bases, with 9 bases between. The germline V gene encodes CDR1 SGHAT and CDR2 FQNNGV. CDR3 length equals 11 residues. Here the CDR3 DNA reads TGTGCCAGCAGCCCGATGGGGGAGCAGTACTTC. It yields the protein CASSPMGEQYF.

The V call is TRBV10-3, the J call TRBJ2-5; D may correspond to TRBD1 or TRBD2 (5 bases each). V was shortened by 4 bases and J by 4 bases, with 10 bases between the two germline ends. The CDR3 consists of 13 residues. Per the germline V gene, CDR1 is ENHRY and CDR2 is SYGVKD. The CDR3, as DNA: TGTGCCATCAGTGTTTCTGGGGGAGAGACCCAGTACTTC. This codes for CAISVSGGETQYF.

The gene calls are TRBV11-2 and TRBJ1-1; 7 bases align to TRBD1. CDR1 and CDR2 (germline): SGHAT, FQNNGV. The CDR3 sequence is 15 residues long. V gave up 5 bases and J gave up 3 bases; unmatched junction bases: 9. The CDR3 loop is CASSQAPTGDTEAFF. CDR3 in DNA: TGTGCCAGCAGCCAAGCCCCCACAGGGGACACTGAAGCTTTCTTT.

The chain recombines TRBV3-1 with TRBJ1-2; D gene ambiguous. In germline, CDR1 is LGHDT, CDR2 YNNKEL (reference sequence). The CDR3 is made up of 15 amino acids. Trimming cost V 4 bases and J 2 bases, with 14 bases left between them. The CDR3 protein is CASSPAGQANYGYTF. For the CDR3, the DNA is TGTGCCAGCAGCCCGGCCGGGCAGGCCAACTATGGCTACACCTTC.

In DNA form, the CDR3 reads TGTGCCAGCAGCTTTGCCCTCATGGGGATAGAGACCCAGTACTTC. It is translated as CASSFALMGIETQYF. The chain uses TRBV11-1 and TRBJ2-5; D not certain. V lost 3 bases and J 4 bases, leaving 15 bases between the germline ends. Germline lookup yields CDR1 SGHAT and CDR2 FQDESV (reference sequence). This CDR3 region has 15 residues.

CDR3: CSASAWGASYEQYF. The CDR3 nucleotides are TGCAGTGCTAGCGCATGGGGGGCCTCCTACGAGCAGTACTTC. The chain recombines TRBV20-1 with TRBJ2-7; the D call may be TRBD1 or TRBD2 (6 bases each). V gave up 3 bases and J gave up 0 bases, with 12 bases separating them. The length of the CDR3 is 14 residues. Looked up from germline, CDR1 is DFQATT and CDR2 is SNEGSKA (reference sequence).

Here the CDR3 DNA reads TGCAGTGCTAGAGTCGGGCGGGTCACCGGGGAGCTGTTTTTT. Residues: CSARVGRVTGELFF. This chain uses TRBV20-1 with TRBJ2-2; maybe TRBD2 (5 bases). Trimming took off 1 base at V and 4 bases at J, with 10 bases between the two ends. The CDR3 sequence is 14 residues long. The germline gives CDR1 DFQATT, CDR2 SNEGSKA (reference sequence).

In nucleotides, the CDR3 is TGTGCCACCAGCAGTCAGGGAGGCAATCAGCCCCAGCATTTT. It codes for CATSSQGGNQPQHF. The chain employs TRBV15 and TRBJ1-5; maybe TRBD1 (5 bases). The CDR3 length is 14 residues. The germline V gene has CDR1 LNHNV and CDR2 YYDKDF (reference sequence). V was clipped by 3 bases and J by 2 bases, with 8 bases between them.

This clonotype is a singleton in its sample. The chain joins TRBV7-8 to TRBJ2-3; 9 bases match TRBD2. The CDR3 loop spans 15 amino acids. V was clipped by 7 bases and J by 1 base; unmatched bases: 6. The germline CDR1 and CDR2 sequences are SGHVS and FQNEAQ. For the CDR3, the DNA is TGTGCCAGCATATTAAGGACTAGCGGCACAGATACGCAGTATTTT. It encodes CASILRTSGTDTQYF.

The chain joins TRBV6-5 to TRBJ2-7, with a tentative D call TRBD2 (7 bases). The CDR3 runs to 12 residues. Germline V gene data show CDR1 as MNHEY and CDR2 as SVGAGI. The V end lost 8 bases, the J end lost 2 bases, and 10 bases lay between the germline ends. The CDR3 DNA sequence: TGTGCCAGCGGGGGGGCGGCCTACGAGCAGTACTTC. It translates to CASGGAAYEQYF.

This sequence joins TRBV29-1 and TRBJ2-4; 13 bases map to TRBD2. This CDR3 has 14 amino acids. V lost 4 bases to trimming and J lost 4 bases; unmatched junction nucleotides: 1. Germline V gives CDR1 SQVTM, CDR2 ANQGSEA. This CDR3 reads CSVGTSGSKNIQYF. As DNA, the CDR3 is TGCAGCGTTGGGACTAGCGGGAGTAAAAACATTCAGTACTTC.

This clonotype was seen a single time. CDR3: CASASTILNTEAFF. Written as DNA, the CDR3 is TGTGCCAGCGCTAGTACAATTTTGAACACTGAAGCTTTCTTT. The chain is built from TRBV3-1 and TRBJ1-1, with D unresolved. Per the germline V gene, CDR1 is LGHDT and CDR2 is YNNKEL (reference sequence). The CDR3 sequence is 14 residues long. Trimming took 8 bases from V and 0 from J, leaving 13 bases between them.

The chain combines TRBV29-1 with TRBJ1-2; 7 bases are a match to TRBD1. The CDR3 length is 12 residues. The ends lost 6 bases at V and 6 bases at J; junction bases unmatched: 7. The germline V gene encodes CDR1 SQVTM and CDR2 ANQGSEA. As DNA, the CDR3 is TGCAGCGTATGGACAGGAGGGGATGGCTACACCTTC. Translation gives CSVWTGGDGYTF.

The CDR3 sequence is CASSLDTSGTEAFF. The CDR3 nucleotides read TGCGCCAGCAGCTTGGATACCAGTGGGACTGAAGCTTTCTTT. J is TRBJ1-1 and V is TRBV5-1; D is undetermined. Trimming cost V 0 bases and J 5 bases, with 11 bases left between them. The CDR3 length is 14 residues. CDR1 and CDR2 from the germline V gene are SGHRS and YFSETQ.

J is TRBJ2-5 and V is TRBV7-2, with D possibly being TRBD1 or TRBD2 (6 bases each). The CDR3 has 14 residues. Trimming took off 4 bases at V and 5 bases at J, with 14 bases between the two ends. Germline V gene data show CDR1 as SGHTA and CDR2 as FQGNSA. The CDR3 sequence: CASSSPTGRETQYF. CDR3 coding DNA: TGTGCCAGCAGCTCCCCTACAGGGAGGGAGACCCAGTACTTC.

This clonotype has just one count. The CDR3 DNA reads as TGCGCCAGCAGTGAGTTGGAGCCCTCACAGGGGCATGGCTACACCTTC. The encoded protein is CASSELEPSQGHGYTF. The V and J genes are TRBV10-2 and TRBJ1-2; 7 bases line up with TRBD1. CDR3 size: 16 residues. Germline values: CDR1 WSHSY, CDR2 SAAADI. Unmatched junction bases numbered 11, after V lost 1 base and J lost 6 bases.

The CDR3 DNA is TGCAGTGCTAGAGATCCCGGGGGCTCCGGCTCCTACGAGCAGTACTTC. This codes for CSARDPGGSGSYEQYF. This chain joins TRBV20-1 and TRBJ2-7; D tentatively fits TRBD1 or TRBD2 (6 bases each). V dropped 0 bases and J dropped 0 bases, with 15 bases sitting between them. CDR3 length: 16 amino acids. Germline V gene sequence: CDR1 DFQATT, CDR2 SNEGSKA (reference sequence).

A single count supports this clonotype. This chain connects TRBV2 to TRBJ2-6; unclear D gene. CDR1 is SNHLY and CDR2 is FYNNEI in the germline V gene. The V end was cut by 8 bases, the J end by 3 bases, with 8 bases between. CDR3 length: 13 amino acids. Written as DNA, the CDR3 is TGTGCCAGCGGTATTAATGGGGCCAACGTCCTGACTTTC. Protein sequence: CASGINGANVLTF.

The V and J genes are TRBV3-1 and TRBJ1-2, with D maybe TRBD1 (6 bases). CDR1 and CDR2 from the germline V gene are LGHDT and YNNKEL (reference sequence). V gave up 6 bases and J gave up 5 bases, with 19 bases separating them. This CDR3 is built from 15 residues. Here the CDR3 reads CASSSQGPGGYGYTF. In nucleotides, the CDR3 is TGTGCCAGCAGTTCTCAGGGGCCTGGGGGGTATGGCTACACCTTC.

The chain combines TRBV24-1 with TRBJ2-3, with 10 nucleotides matching TRBD2. V lost 3 bases and J lost 4; bases outside the gene matches: 3. This CDR3 has 15 residues. Germline CDR1 and CDR2: KGHDR and SFDVKD. CDR3 bases: TGTGCCACCAGTGATGGTAGCGGGGGGTCAGATACGCAGTATTTT. This gives the protein CATSDGSGGSDTQYF.

This clonotype was recorded once. The chain carries TRBV9 and TRBJ2-6, with a possible D match to TRBD2 (5 bases). Germline V gene data show CDR1 as SGDLS and CDR2 as YYNGEE. V was shortened by 3 bases and J by 3 bases, with 16 bases between the two germline ends. CDR3 length: 17 residues. This chain's CDR3 is CASSGESGAGGANVLTF. CDR3 bases: TGTGCCAGCAGCGGGGAGTCAGGTGCAGGTGGGGCCAACGTCCTGACTTTC.

This clonotype appeared once. The chain employs TRBV7-9 and TRBJ2-1; 7 bases map to TRBD2. Trimming removed 4 bases from V and 4 bases from J; junction bases left unmatched: 13. The V gene's germline CDR1 is SEHNR and CDR2 FQNEAQ (reference sequence). CDR3 length: 17 residues. This CDR3 is CASSSTSAREHYNEQFF. The DNA for the CDR3 is TGTGCCAGCAGCTCCACAAGTGCGCGGGAGCATTACAATGAGCAGTTCTTC.

The rearrangement joins TRBV5-1 to TRBJ1-3; no clear D gene. Trimming stripped 0 bases from V and 0 bases from J, with 7 bases between. The CDR3 has 15 residues. Germline V gene sequence: CDR1 SGHRS, CDR2 YFSETQ. The CDR3 DNA reads TGCGCCAGCAGCTTGGTGGCAGACTCTGGAAACACCATATATTTT. Translated, it gives CASSLVADSGNTIYF. Using reference TRBV5-1 and TRBJ1-3 for the parts outside the CDR3, the full variable domain is KAGVTQTPRYLIKTRGQQVTLSCSPISGHRSVSWYQQTPGQGLQFLFEYFSETQRNKGNFPGRFSGRQFSNSRSEMNVSTLELGDSALYLCASSLVADSGNTIYFGEGSWLTVV.